This TCR beta chain emerged from a study of blood T cells in healthy people across ages. A note on this clonotype: In this CDR3 the conserved last residue, phenylalanine or tryptophan, is missing, so a read error is likely. No DNA is shown, since the ends of the CDR3 on it are uncertain; the CDR3 is the one TCRdb lists.

The CDR3 contains 18 residues when both ends are counted. Then a second PCR, running about 6 to 12 cycles, was carried out with a sample-barcoded 5' primer and a J-beta primer mix. TCRdb reprocessed the 5' RACE reads with MiXCR, giving one entry per CDR3 protein. Among around 700,000 distinct CDR3 sequences listed, 25% were seen once. These records were also assigned to another study, of T cells of mothers and their children.

The TCR was taken from a boy aged 5-17 years in good health. This chain connects TRBV21-1 to TRBJ2-7; the table's TRBD2 call for D was not verified on the DNA. TRBV21-1 is a pseudogene locus. The sequenced sample consisted of blood. This chain's CDR3 is CASSHRTSGGLSSYEQSI.